This paragraph covers one T cell receptor (beta chain) sequence. The data derive from a study of blood T cell repertoires in COVID-19. Libraries were prepared by immunoSEQ multiplex PCR; TCRdb keeps only in-frame clonotypes and omits some of them. This table has some 200,000 clones, 80% appearing once. The sequenced material came from peripheral blood. This TCR came from a woman aged 70-85 years with acute or convalescent COVID-19.

CDR3 protein: CASSPQIAPEFF. DNA of the CDR3: TGTGCCAGCAGCCCCCAGATTGCCCCTGAGTTCTTC. The chain has TRBV21-1 and TRBJ2-1; no check of the table's D call, TRBD1, against the DNA was made. TRBV21-1 corresponds to a pseudogene. The CDR3 covers 12 residues.